This passage covers 22 T cell receptor beta chains from one sample sequenced in a study of T cell responses to AZD1222 COVID-19 vaccine (dated by TCRdb to the early 2020s). The time point label for this specimen denotes: baseline before first vaccination. The receptor library was made with the immunoSEQ multiplex PCR assay. TCRdb limited this immuneACCESS table to in-frame rearrangements with V and J called. A share of clones is missing; checked studies link under half to unresolved V genes, and the rest is unexplained. Within this sample are 80,000 to 95,000 clones, with under 95% of them counted one time only. The ten largest account for 5.2% of the sample. The sequencing used peripheral blood, collected on day 0 of AZD1222 vaccination. The receptors shown here come from an adult in good health.

The CDR3 bases are TGTGCCAGCAGCCAAGAGGTCTCCACCGGGGAGCTGTTTTTT. Translation: CASSQEVSTGELFF. This rearrangement joins TRBV3-1 (or the pseudogene TRBV3-2) to TRBJ2-2; D uncertain. CDR3 length: 14 residues. The germline CDR1 and CDR2 sequences are LGHDT and YNNKEL (reference sequence). V shed 0 bases and J shed 4 bases, with 6 bases lying between them.

This rearrangement joins TRBV2 to TRBJ2-1; possibly TRBD2 for D (6 bases). The CDR3 runs 14 residues. Deletions cut 3 bases from V and 7 bases from J, with 13 bases between. Germline V CDR1 and CDR2: SNHLY, FYNNEI. CDR3 protein: CASSERLANNEQFF. The CDR3 DNA follows: TGTGCCAGCAGTGAGCGGCTAGCGAATAATGAGCAGTTCTTC.

This clone has just one count. V is TRBV18 and J is TRBJ1-5, with 7 positions matching TRBD1. V was pared by 1 base and J by 3 bases, with 3 bases of the junction left unmatched. The CDR3 runs to 15 residues. The germline V gene encodes CDR1 KGHSH and CDR2 LQKENI. CDR3 protein: CASSPQGQNNQPQHF. For the CDR3, the DNA is TGTGCCAGCTCACCACAGGGACAGAACAATCAGCCCCAGCATTTT.

The sample holds a few counts of this clone. The rearrangement links TRBV6-5 to TRBJ2-7; D not resolved. Germline V lookup: CDR1 MNHEY, CDR2 SVGAGI. There are 11 residues in the CDR3. The V end was cut by 7 bases, the J end by 1 base, with 5 bases between. In nucleotides, the CDR3 is TGTGCCAGCATACTTTCCTACGAGCAGTACTTC. Its protein product is CASILSYEQYF.

The chain couples TRBV9 to TRBJ2-3; 7 nucleotides align to TRBD2. Unmatched junction bases numbered 9, after V lost 7 bases and J lost 4 bases. In germline, CDR1 is SGDLS, CDR2 YYNGEE. This CDR3 has 14 amino acids. The CDR3 sequence is CASSLREKPDTQYF. CDR3 sequence (DNA): TGTGCCAGCTCGTTGCGGGAGAAACCAGATACGCAGTATTTT.

This clone occurred a few times. The V call is TRBV15, the J call TRBJ2-1; D might be TRBD1 or TRBD2, each matching 6 bases. V lost 3 bases and J 5 bases, leaving 17 bases between the germline ends. The CDR3 is 16 amino acids. Per germline, CDR1 LNHNV and CDR2 YYDKDF (reference sequence). This CDR3 reads CATSSHSRGANNEQFF. CDR3 sequence (DNA): TGTGCCACCAGCAGCCACTCGAGGGGGGCCAACAATGAGCAGTTCTTC. Supplemented by reference TRBV15 and TRBJ2-1, the full variable domain reads DAMVIQNPRYQVTQFGKPVTLSCSQTLNHNVMYWYQQKSSQAPKLLFHYYDKDFNNEADTPDNFQSRRPNTSFCFLDIRSPGLGDTAMYLCATSSHSRGANNEQFFGPGTRLTVL.

CDR3 amino acids: CASSSRALAGLSDTQYF. The CDR3 nucleotides are TGTGCCAGTAGTTCTCGGGCCCTAGCGGGACTGTCGGATACGCAGTATTTT. The chain recombines TRBV19 with TRBJ2-3; 9 positions match TRBD2. This CDR3 contains 17 residues. J was trimmed by 6 bases and V by 5 bases; bases with no gene match: 15. Per germline, CDR1 LNHDA and CDR2 SQIVND (reference sequence).

The chain is built from TRBV10-1 and TRBJ2-7; 10 bases match TRBD1. This CDR3 has 15 residues. The J segment lost 5 bases and the V segment lost 1 base, leaving 5 bases of the junction unmatched. The germline V gene has CDR1 WNHNN and CDR2 SYGVQD (reference sequence). DNA of the CDR3: TGCGCCAGCAGTGAGTGGGGGACAGGGGCTGACGAGCAGTACTTC. This translates into CASSEWGTGADEQYF.

The chain has TRBV11-1 and TRBJ2-5; TRBD2 is a possible D gene (6 bases). The CDR3 is 14 amino acids. From germline, CDR1 is SGHAT and CDR2 FQDESV (reference sequence). Trimming removed 8 bases from V and 5 bases from J, with 18 bases in between. Written as DNA, the CDR3 is TGTGCCAGCTCCACCCTTGGGGGGTATGAGACCCAGTACTTC. As protein: CASSTLGGYETQYF.

The chain combines TRBV19 with TRBJ2-3; perhaps TRBD2 as D (5 bases). This CDR3 is built from 15 residues. Germline V lookup: CDR1 LNHDA, CDR2 SQIVND (reference sequence). V was clipped by 5 bases and J by 0 bases, with 12 bases between them. CDR3 DNA: TGTGCCAGTAGTGCCTTAGCGTCTAGCACAGATACGCAGTATTTT. It codes for CASSALASSTDTQYF.

The chain recombines TRBV19 with TRBJ2-2; TRBD1 is a possible D gene (6 bases). Trimming removed 8 bases from V and 1 base from J, with 11 bases in between. CDR1 and CDR2 from the germline V gene are LNHDA and SQIVND (reference sequence). The CDR3 extends over 14 amino acids. DNA of the CDR3: TGTGCCAGTGCACGGGGACAGAACACCGGGGAGCTGTTTTTT. Residues: CASARGQNTGELFF.

The chain combines TRBV2 with TRBJ2-2, with 9 bases identical to TRBD1. The CDR3 covers 16 residues. J was trimmed by 6 bases and V by 2 bases; bases with no gene match: 7. Germline CDR1 is SNHLY and CDR2 is FYNNEI. The CDR3, as DNA: TGTGCCAGCAGTGAACCGGGACAGGGTATAGCCGGGGAGCTGTTTTTT. Residues: CASSEPGQGIAGELFF.

The J gene is TRBJ2-1, the V gene TRBV11-1, with TRBD2 matching 11 bases. V was pared by 0 bases and J by 5 bases, with 12 bases of the junction left unmatched. Germline-derived CDR1 and CDR2 are SGHAT and FQDESV (reference sequence). The CDR3 is made up of 19 amino acids. The CDR3 protein is CASSLAGWTGTSGHNEQFF. CDR3 DNA sequence: TGTGCCAGCAGCTTAGCGGGCTGGACCGGGACTAGCGGCCACAATGAGCAGTTCTTC.

This clone is a singleton in its sample. The V call is TRBV7-9, the J call TRBJ2-2; tentatively, D is TRBD2 (5 bases). Germline V lookup: CDR1 SEHNR, CDR2 FQNEAQ (reference sequence). The V gene lost 5 bases and the J gene lost 4 bases, with 17 bases spanning the gap. The CDR3 length is 16 residues. The CDR3 nucleotides are TGTGCCAGCAGCCTCAATGAGCGGTACCTCACCGGGGAGCTGTTTTTT. Its translation: CASSLNERYLTGELFF. The full variable domain, rest sourced from reference TRBV7-9 and TRBJ2-2, is DTGVSQNPRHKITKRGQNVTFRCDPISEHNRLYWYRQTLGQGPEFLTYFQNEAQLEKSRLLSDRFSAERPKGSFSTLEIQRTEQGDSAMYLCASSLNERYLTGELFFGEGSRLTVL.

This clone came up once. The V and J genes are TRBV5-1 and TRBJ1-3; TRBD1 matches 9 bases. The CDR3 loop spans 19 amino acids. After removal of 4 bases from V and 0 bases from J, the junction contained 14 bases not matched to a gene. Germline assignment: CDR1 SGHRS and CDR2 YFSETQ. CDR3 amino acids: CASSDDRTGDYFSGNTIYF. In DNA, the CDR3 is TGCGCCAGCAGCGACGACCGGACAGGGGACTACTTCTCTGGAAACACCATATATTTT.

In its sample, this clone was seen once. J is TRBJ2-1 and V is TRBV7-8; D may correspond to TRBD1 or TRBD2 (5 bases each). The CDR3 spans 15 residues. The V gene lost 5 bases and the J gene lost 5 bases, with 16 bases spanning the gap. The germline gives CDR1 SGHVS, CDR2 FQNEAQ. CDR3 coding DNA: TGTGCCAGCAGCCCTCTGAGGGGAACTGACAATGAGCAGTTCTTC. Protein product: CASSPLRGTDNEQFF.

The chain is built from TRBV27 and TRBJ2-3; no reliable D call. This CDR3 spans 13 amino acids. Trimming removed 2 bases from V and 4 bases from J, with 7 bases in between. Germline V CDR1 and CDR2: MNHEY, SMNVEV (reference sequence). Here the CDR3 reads CASSLPQSDTQYF. CDR3 sequence (DNA): TGTGCCAGCAGTTTACCGCAGTCAGATACGCAGTATTTT.

The chain uses TRBV5-1 and TRBJ2-1; D might be TRBD1 (8 bases). This CDR3 comprises 15 residues. Germline V gives CDR1 SGHRS, CDR2 YFSETQ. Trimming stripped 3 bases from V and 8 bases from J, with 18 bases between. DNA of the CDR3: TGCGCCAGCAGCTCGGATAGTACAGGGGGGGATGAGCAGTTCTTC. It specifies CASSSDSTGGDEQFF.

The gene calls are TRBV19 and TRBJ1-2, with D unclear. Germline-derived CDR1 and CDR2 are LNHDA and SQIVND (reference sequence). V dropped 3 bases and J dropped 3 bases, with 8 bases sitting between them. The CDR3 has 13 residues. This chain's CDR3 is CASSIDRYYGYTF. The CDR3 DNA reads TGTGCCAGTAGTATTGACCGGTACTATGGCTACACCTTC.

CDR3: CASSYNETPGSPLHF. In DNA form, the CDR3 reads TGTGCCAGCAGTTACAATGAGACACCTGGTTCACCCCTCCACTTT. The chain combines TRBV6-5 with TRBJ1-6; no clear D gene. Germline-derived CDR1 and CDR2 are MNHEY and SVGAGI. V shed 2 bases and J shed 9 bases, with 14 bases lying between them. The CDR3 contains 15 residues.

V is TRBV7-3 and J is TRBJ1-1, with 8 bases matching TRBD1. The CDR3 has 16 amino acids. The J segment lost 0 bases and the V segment lost 3 bases, leaving 6 bases of the junction unmatched. Germline V gene data show CDR1 as SGHTA and CDR2 as FQGTGA. The CDR3 sequence: CASSLDGQGMNTEAFF. CDR3 nucleotide sequence: TGTGCCAGCAGCTTGGATGGACAGGGAATGAACACTGAAGCTTTCTTT.

The rearrangement links TRBV27 to TRBJ1-6; TRBD1 matches 7 bases. The ends lost 6 bases at V and 7 bases at J; junction bases unmatched: 6. The germline CDR1 and CDR2 sequences are MNHEY and SMNVEV (reference sequence). The CDR3 contains 14 residues. The CDR3 loop is CASSWDSGNSPLHF. The DNA for the CDR3 is TGTGCCAGCAGCTGGGACAGCGGGAATTCACCCCTCCACTTT.